A single sample is the source of the 18 T cell receptor beta chains below, sequenced in a study of blood T cell repertoires in COVID-19. Sequencing used immunoSEQ multiplex PCR; TCRdb keeps in-frame clones, though not all of them. The data show about 250,000 clones, approximately 86% seen once. The sequenced sample consisted of peripheral blood. The origin of the receptors is an elderly man with acute or convalescent COVID-19.

This rearrangement joins TRBV13 to TRBJ1-5; 8 positions match TRBD1. V shed 2 bases and J 0 bases; nucleotides not matched to a gene: 6. The CDR3 length is 17 residues. Germline CDR1 reads PRHDT; CDR2 reads FYEKMQ (reference sequence). CDR3 sequence reads: CASSLRQGAYSNQPQHF. CDR3 coding DNA: TGTGCCAGCAGCTTACGGCAGGGGGCTTATAGCAATCAGCCCCAGCATTTT.

CDR3 nucleotide sequence: TGTGCCAGCAGCCCTAATCGCGTTAATTGGAGAGAAGAGACCCAGTACTTC. Translation: CASSPNRVNWREETQYF. The chain is built from TRBV7-3 and TRBJ2-5; D uncertain. The CDR3 runs to 17 residues. V lost 5 bases and J 3 bases, leaving 22 bases between the germline ends. The germline CDR1 and CDR2 sequences are SGHTA and FQGTGA. The whole variable domain, filled in from reference TRBV7-3 and TRBJ2-5, reads GAGVSQTPSNKVTEKGKYVELRCDPISGHTALYWYRQSLGQGPEFLIYFQGTGAADDSGLPNDRFFAVRPEGSVSTLKIQRTERGDSAVYLCASSPNRVNWREETQYFGPGTRLLVL.

On this clone itself: At one end, the junction sequence differs from germline, possibly due to a read error. This chain connects TRBV7-7 to TRBJ2-3, with 8 positions matching TRBD1. Germline V CDR1 and CDR2: SSHAT, FNYEAQ (reference sequence). The CDR3 contains 15 residues. This CDR3 reads CASSLGRGRTDTQYF. In nucleotides, the CDR3 is TGTGCTAGCAGCTTAGGCAGGGGGCGGACAGATACGCAGTATTTT.

This chain uses TRBV7-3 with TRBJ2-2; 7 nucleotides align to TRBD2. Germline V gene sequence: CDR1 SGHTA, CDR2 FQGTGA. The CDR3 runs 16 residues. The ends lost 5 bases at V and 5 bases at J; junction bases unmatched: 11. CDR3: CASSLLGGSGTGELFF. The CDR3 nucleotides are TGTGCCAGCAGCCTCCTGGGGGGGAGCGGAACCGGGGAGCTGTTTTTT.

The gene calls are TRBV9 and TRBJ2-1, with a possible D match to TRBD2 (5 bases). CDR3 size: 16 residues. Per the germline V gene, CDR1 is SGDLS and CDR2 is YYNGEE. V was cut by 3 bases and J by 0 bases, with 13 bases left in between. CDR3 nucleotides: TGTGCCAGCAGCGAGGCCGGGAAGAGCTCCTACAATGAGCAGTTCTTC. Translation gives CASSEAGKSSYNEQFF.

The count of this clone is one. The rearrangement links TRBV27 to TRBJ1-2; TRBD1 might be the D (6 bases). The CDR3 consists of 13 residues. With 0 bases removed from V and 7 bases from J, the gap between germline ends came to 9 bases. In germline, CDR1 is MNHEY, CDR2 SMNVEV (reference sequence). This chain's CDR3 is CASSLSEGGGYTF. The CDR3 DNA reads TGTGCCAGCAGTTTATCTGAAGGGGGTGGCTACACCTTC.

J is TRBJ1-5 and V is TRBV4-1, with 7 bases lining up with TRBD1. From germline, CDR1 is MGHRA and CDR2 YSYEKL. V lost 4 bases and J lost 3; bases outside the gene matches: 6. There are 15 residues in the CDR3. This CDR3 reads CASSPTGTVNQPQHF. The DNA for the CDR3 is TGCGCCAGCAGCCCAACCGGGACAGTCAATCAGCCCCAGCATTTT.

The rearrangement joins TRBV20-1 to TRBJ2-1, with D tentatively TRBD2 (6 bases). This CDR3 is built from 10 residues. CDR1 is DFQATT, CDR2 SNEGSKA, per germline (reference sequence). Deletions cut 6 bases from V and 15 bases from J, with 15 bases between. The CDR3 spells CSALGGALFF. The CDR3 region has the DNA TGCAGTGCCTTAGGAGGGGCATTGTTCTTC.

The sample holds one count of this clone. The chain couples TRBV5-1 to TRBJ2-1; a weak D match, TRBD1 (5 bases). CDR3 size: 15 residues. V lost 0 bases and J 5 bases, leaving 12 bases between the germline ends. Germline V gene data show CDR1 as SGHRS and CDR2 as YFSETQ. CDR3: CASSLGTQWDNEQFF. The CDR3 DNA reads as TGCGCCAGCAGCTTGGGGACACAATGGGACAATGAGCAGTTCTTC.

This chain uses TRBV7-2 with TRBJ1-1, with 8 bases matching TRBD1. Trimming removed 5 bases from V and 4 bases from J; junction bases left unmatched: 3. Germline loops: CDR1 SGHTA, CDR2 FQGNSA. CDR3 length: 13 amino acids. The CDR3 sequence is CASSGTGGTEAFF. The CDR3, as DNA: TGTGCCAGCAGCGGTACAGGGGGCACTGAAGCTTTCTTT.

A few counts support this clone. The sample carries other DNA sequences with the same CDR3. The chain joins TRBV5-1 to TRBJ2-5; 10 bases agree with TRBD2. The germline CDR1 and CDR2 sequences are SGHRS and YFSETQ. V dropped 0 bases and J dropped 1; count of bases not matched to a gene: 3. CDR3 size: 16 residues. CDR3 coding DNA: TGCGCCAGCAGCTTGGGGCCTAGCGGGGGCCAAGAGACCCAGTACTTC. Residues: CASSLGPSGGQETQYF.

The chain has TRBV19 and TRBJ2-2; maybe TRBD1 (5 bases). CDR1 LNHDA and CDR2 SQIVND come from the germline V gene (reference sequence). V was shortened by 9 bases and J by 0 bases, with 11 bases between the two germline ends. This CDR3 contains 14 residues. The CDR3 region is CASTDSPNTGELFF. In nucleotides, the CDR3 is TGTGCCAGCACCGACAGTCCGAACACCGGGGAGCTGTTTTTT.

The rearrangement uses TRBV28 and TRBJ1-2; TRBD1 matches 9 bases. Germline loops: CDR1 MDHEN, CDR2 SYDVKM. The CDR3 extends over 13 amino acids. Germline trimming cut 9 bases from V and 11 bases from J; bases unmatched to any gene: 13. The CDR3 coding sequence is TGTGCCAGTGGGGGACAGGGAATCCCTCCGTACACCTTC. Its translation: CASGGQGIPPYTF.

The chain uses TRBV6-5 and TRBJ1-2; 7 bases match TRBD1. Germline V lookup: CDR1 MNHEY, CDR2 SVGAGI. J was trimmed by 5 bases and V by 0 bases; bases with no gene match: 6. CDR3 length: 15 amino acids. CDR3 loop: CASSYSPKQGYGYTF. Written as DNA, the CDR3 is TGTGCCAGCAGTTACTCGCCGAAACAGGGGTATGGCTACACCTTC.

This clone was recorded once. The chain combines TRBV2 with TRBJ2-2; 8 positions match TRBD2. The V gene's germline CDR1 is SNHLY and CDR2 FYNNEI. This CDR3 contains 14 residues. J lost 10 bases, V lost 7 bases, and 11 bases had no gene match. Written as DNA, the CDR3 is TGTGCCAGCAAAAACGCGGGGGGCCCCGAGGAGCTGTTTTTT. Protein product: CASKNAGGPEELFF.

The chain couples TRBV18 to TRBJ1-1; TRBD1 might be the D (6 bases). Per germline, CDR1 KGHSH and CDR2 LQKENI. The length of the CDR3 is 15 residues. V gave up 5 bases and J gave up 5 bases, with 18 bases separating them. The CDR3 DNA reads TGTGCCAGCTCAGCTCGGGCACAGGGAGTTACTGAAGCTTTCTTT. Its protein is CASSARAQGVTEAFF.

V usage is TRBV6-5 and J usage is TRBJ2-3; a weak D match, TRBD2 (6 bases). From germline, CDR1 is MNHEY and CDR2 SVGAGI. V lost 3 bases, J lost 1 base, and 8 bases lay in between. The CDR3 spans 14 residues. This CDR3 reads CASSYGGGTDTQYF. The CDR3 DNA is TGTGCCAGCAGTTATGGAGGGGGCACAGATACGCAGTATTTT.

The rearrangement links TRBV6-6 to TRBJ1-2; weak D call: TRBD1 (5 bases). V lost 7 bases and J 5 bases, leaving 23 bases between the germline ends. Germline V gives CDR1 MNHNY, CDR2 SVGAGI (reference sequence). The CDR3 loop spans 16 amino acids. Here the CDR3 reads CASTPPLGEGLYGYTF. CDR3 DNA sequence: TGTGCCAGCACCCCACCCCTAGGGGAGGGATTGTATGGCTACACCTTC.